This T cell receptor beta chain was sequenced in a study of control samples from healthy donors and cancer patients. The trim removed 2 bases at V and 5 bases at J, leaving 13 bases unmatched. The CDR3 spans 16 residues. Germline V gene lookup returns CDR1 SGHRS and CDR2 YFSETQ. Produced via immunoSEQ multiplex PCR; TCRdb's table is partial and in-frame only. This table holds about 54,000 clones, roughly 96% found once. Sequencing was done on a sample of blood. The chain carries TRBV5-1 and TRBJ2-7, with 7 bases lining up with TRBD2. This TCR derives from a woman between 25 and 40 years old in good health. The CDR3 DNA sequence: TGCGCCAGCAGCTTAACGACAGCGGGGAGGCTCCACGAGCAGTACTTC. This gives the protein CASSLTTAGRLHEQYF.